Each of the 10 T cell receptor beta chains below was sequenced from the same sample in a study of control samples from healthy donors and cancer patients. Method: immunoSEQ multiplex PCR; TCRdb's copy keeps in-frame clones and lacks some. The table records tens of thousands of clones, around 91% of them present only once. Sequencing was done on a sample of PBMCs. These receptors all stem from a man between 60 and 75 years old with colorectal cancer.

The chain combines TRBV5-6 with TRBJ2-1, with 7 bases that match TRBD2. The germline gives CDR1 SGHDT, CDR2 YYEEEE. The CDR3 extends over 12 amino acids. The junction had 1 base not matched to a gene; V was cut back by 0 bases and J by 10 bases. The CDR3 DNA follows: TGTGCCAGCAGCTTGGCAGCGGGGGAGCAGTTCTTC. Encoded protein: CASSLAAGEQFF.

V and J are TRBV18 and TRBJ2-3; no firm D call. Germline CDR1 is KGHSH and CDR2 is LQKENI. Trimming removed 3 bases from V and 5 bases from J, with 3 bases in between. CDR3 length: 11 residues. CDR3 sequence (DNA): TGTGCCAGCTCACCGGGAGATACGCAGTATTTT. Its translation: CASSPGDTQYF.

The chain has TRBV19 and TRBJ1-2; D is possibly TRBD1 (6 bases). The V gene's germline CDR1 is LNHDA and CDR2 SQIVND (reference sequence). This CDR3 is built from 15 residues. Trimming pared 6 bases from V and 4 bases from J, leaving 18 bases between. CDR3 loop: CASSTRDTGVYGYTF. CDR3 coding DNA: TGTGCCAGTAGCACAAGGGACACCGGAGTCTATGGCTACACCTTC. The full variable domain, in which reference TRBV19 and TRBJ1-2 provide the parts outside the CDR3, is DGGITQSPKYLFRKEGQNVTLSCEQNLNHDAMYWYRQDPGQGLRLIYYSQIVNDFQKGDIAEGYSVSREKKESFPLTVTSAQKNPTAFYLCASSTRDTGVYGYTFGSGTRLTVV.

The J gene is TRBJ2-3, the V gene TRBV7-7, with 8 bases lining up with TRBD1. The germline gives CDR1 SSHAT, CDR2 FNYEAQ (reference sequence). V shed 6 bases and J 0 bases; nucleotides not matched to a gene: 5. This CDR3 spans 15 amino acids. The DNA for the CDR3 is TGTGCCAGCAGTCCCACAGGGGGGAGCACAGATACGCAGTATTTT. Translation gives CASSPTGGSTDTQYF.

The table lists this clone with a count of one. This chain connects TRBV3-1 (or the pseudogene TRBV3-2) to TRBJ2-7; 9 bases agree with TRBD1. Losses at the gene ends were 4 bases for V and 4 bases for J; bases not matched to a gene: 2. CDR1 and CDR2 (germline): LGHDT, YNNKEL (reference sequence). The CDR3 loop spans 13 amino acids. The CDR3 region has the DNA TGTGCCAGCAGCCTCGGACAGGGGTACGAGCAGTACTTC. Translated, it gives CASSLGQGYEQYF.

The CDR3 coding sequence is TGTGCCAGTAGGCAGGGACCTCGGGGGTATGGCTACACCTTC. It specifies CASRQGPRGYGYTF. The chain uses TRBV19 and TRBJ1-2; TRBD1 is a possible D gene (5 bases). In germline, CDR1 is LNHDA, CDR2 SQIVND (reference sequence). V was clipped by 6 bases and J by 5 bases, with 16 bases between them. This CDR3 region has 14 residues.

The table lists this clone with a count of one. The rearrangement links TRBV14 to TRBJ2-1; D not certain. Germline CDR1 is SGHDN and CDR2 is FVKESK. Trimming cost V 0 bases and J 8 bases, with 5 bases left between them. The CDR3 loop spans 12 amino acids. The CDR3 nucleotides read TGTGCCAGCAGCCAAGACGCCCATGAGCAGTTCTTC. Encoded protein: CASSQDAHEQFF.

The chain carries TRBV7-9 and TRBJ1-4, with D hard to call. The germline V gene has CDR1 SEHNR and CDR2 FQNEAQ (reference sequence). V lost 0 bases and J 7 bases, leaving 9 bases between the germline ends. The CDR3 loop spans 14 amino acids. In DNA, the CDR3 is TGTGCCAGCAGCTTAGCTACAGCGGGTGAAAAACTGTTTTTT. As protein: CASSLATAGEKLFF.

This clone was observed once. The genes are TRBV11-2 and TRBJ1-1, with D perhaps matching TRBD1 (6 bases). The CDR3 has 14 residues. V was cut by 1 base and J by 1 base, with 7 bases left in between. Looked up from germline, CDR1 is SGHAT and CDR2 is FQNNGV. Written as DNA, the CDR3 is TGTGCCAGCAGCTTAGGGGGGCAGAACACTGAAGCTTTCTTT. Translating gives CASSLGGQNTEAFF.

The chain uses TRBV27 and TRBJ1-5; D gene unclear. The CDR3 runs 13 residues. V lost 2 bases and J lost 6, with 8 bases in between. Germline V CDR1 and CDR2: MNHEY, SMNVEV (reference sequence). CDR3 DNA sequence: TGTGCCAGCAGTTTAGGGTTAGGTCAGCCCCAGCATTTT. Protein: CASSLGLGQPQHF.